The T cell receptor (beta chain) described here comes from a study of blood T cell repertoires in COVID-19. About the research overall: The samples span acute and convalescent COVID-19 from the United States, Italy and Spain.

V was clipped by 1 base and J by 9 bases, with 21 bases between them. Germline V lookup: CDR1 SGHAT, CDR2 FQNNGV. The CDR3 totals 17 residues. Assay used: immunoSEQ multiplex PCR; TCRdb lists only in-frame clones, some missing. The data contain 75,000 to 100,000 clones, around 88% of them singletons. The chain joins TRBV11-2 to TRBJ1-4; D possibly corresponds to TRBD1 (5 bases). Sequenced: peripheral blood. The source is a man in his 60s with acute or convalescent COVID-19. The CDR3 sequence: CASSLAPIQGGPQKLFF. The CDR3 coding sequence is TGTGCCAGCAGCTTAGCCCCCATTCAGGGTGGGCCTCAAAAACTGTTTTTT.